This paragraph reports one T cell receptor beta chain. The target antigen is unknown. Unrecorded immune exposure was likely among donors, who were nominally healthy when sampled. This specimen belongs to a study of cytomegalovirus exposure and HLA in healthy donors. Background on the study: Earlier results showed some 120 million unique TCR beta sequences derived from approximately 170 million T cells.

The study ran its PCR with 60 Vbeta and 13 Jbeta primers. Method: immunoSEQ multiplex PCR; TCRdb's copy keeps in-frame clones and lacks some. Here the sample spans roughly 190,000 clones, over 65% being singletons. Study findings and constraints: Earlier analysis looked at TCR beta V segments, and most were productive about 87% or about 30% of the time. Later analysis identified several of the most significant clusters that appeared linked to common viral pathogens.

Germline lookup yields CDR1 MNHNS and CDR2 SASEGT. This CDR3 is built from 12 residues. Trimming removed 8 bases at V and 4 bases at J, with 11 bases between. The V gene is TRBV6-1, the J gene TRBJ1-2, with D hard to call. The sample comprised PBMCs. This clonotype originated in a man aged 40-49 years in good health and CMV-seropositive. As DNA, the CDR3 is TGTGCCAGCGCTGCCCAGGTCTATGGCTACACCTTC. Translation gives CASAAQVYGYTF.